The next 26 T cell receptor beta chains were all read from a single sample in a study of T-cell memory formation after mild COVID-19. From the 5' RACE reads, TCRdb called clonotypes with MiXCR, one entry per CDR3 protein. The sample lists about 560,000 distinct CDR3 sequences, roughly 21% occurring once. Input material: PBMCs or a T cell subset sorted from them (not recorded which). These receptors were obtained from an adult woman who had mild COVID-19 (a few samples of this study predate the infection). Cell type and time point are not known.

This clonotype was recorded at least ten times. The chain is built from TRBV12-3 or TRBV12-4 and TRBJ2-3; the D is unclear. The CDR3 extends over 11 amino acids. Deletions cut 6 bases from V and 5 bases from J, with 6 bases between. DNA for the CDR3: TGTGCCAGCAGCCTCGGAGATACGCAGTATTTT. Translating it yields CASSLGDTQYF.

A note on this clonotype: A read error may be the cause here, since a much bigger clone is one base away. The genes are TRBV7-2 and TRBJ2-1; D is unclear. With 1 base removed from V and 0 bases from J, the gap between germline ends came to 7 bases. The CDR3 contains 15 residues. CDR1 and CDR2 (germline): SGHTA, FQGNSA. The DNA for the CDR3 is TGTGCCAGCAGCTTAGTAATCAGCTCCTACAATGAGCAGTTCTTC. It encodes CASSLVISSYNEQFF.

Written as DNA, the CDR3 is TGTGCCACCTCGACAGGGCCCATACAGCCCCAGCATTTT. Protein product: CATSTGPIQPQHF. J is TRBJ1-5 and V is TRBV15; 7 nucleotides align to TRBD1. V dropped 8 bases and J dropped 7; count of bases not matched to a gene: 8. CDR3 length: 13 residues. The germline CDR1 and CDR2 sequences are LNHNV and YYDKDF (reference sequence).

In this sample, this clonotype turned up a few times. The V and J genes are TRBV29-1 and TRBJ1-1; a weak D match, TRBD1 (5 bases). Germline assignment: CDR1 SQVTM and CDR2 ANQGSEA. This CDR3 spans 12 amino acids. The V and J ends lost 7 bases and 1 base respectively, with 10 bases between them. The DNA for the CDR3 is TGCAGCGCCGTCAGGGCGAACACTGAAGCTTTCTTT. Translation: CSAVRANTEAFF.

The chain carries TRBV6-5 and TRBJ2-7, with a weak D call TRBD1 (6 bases). The V end lost 4 bases, the J end lost 0 bases, and 22 bases lay between the germline ends. The CDR3 contains 18 residues. Per germline, CDR1 MNHEY and CDR2 SVGAGI. Here the CDR3 reads CASSSSAGDTSVSYEQYF. CDR3 DNA sequence: TGTGCCAGCAGTTCAAGCGCCGGGGACACCTCAGTCTCCTACGAGCAGTACTTC.

The chain is built from TRBV6-2 or TRBV6-3 and TRBJ2-5; tentatively, D is TRBD1 (5 bases). Germline loops: CDR1 MNHEY, CDR2 SVGEGT. The germline V and J ends were trimmed by 5 bases and 10 bases, with 14 bases remaining between them. The CDR3 is 12 amino acids. DNA of the CDR3: TGTGCCAGCAGTGGAACAGGCCTCCTCCAGTACTTC. This gives the protein CASSGTGLLQYF.

This clonotype was recorded a few times. This chain joins TRBV19 and TRBJ2-3; D gene ambiguous. CDR1 is LNHDA, CDR2 SQIVND, per germline (reference sequence). The V and J ends lost 0 bases and 3 bases respectively, with 7 bases between them. This CDR3 is 14 amino acids long. The DNA for the CDR3 is TGTGCCAGTAGTATAGATCGGGCGACAGATACGCAGTATTTT. It is translated as CASSIDRATDTQYF.

This clonotype was counted a few times. The rearrangement joins TRBV10-3 to TRBJ2-7, with TRBD1 as a possible D gene (8 bases). V dropped 6 bases and J dropped 3 bases, with 15 bases sitting between them. The CDR3 is 14 residues long. Germline V gene data show CDR1 as ENHRY and CDR2 as SYGVKD. The CDR3 DNA sequence: TGTGCCATCAGACCGACAGGGGAGGGCTACGAGCAGTACTTC. This encodes CAIRPTGEGYEQYF.

The chain recombines TRBV5-1 with TRBJ1-2; D is possibly TRBD1 (6 bases). The CDR3 length is 14 residues. With 0 bases removed from V and 4 bases from J, the gap between germline ends came to 10 bases. Germline lookup yields CDR1 SGHRS and CDR2 YFSETQ. The CDR3 loop is CASSLEPGAYGYTF. Here the CDR3 DNA reads TGCGCCAGCAGCTTGGAGCCAGGGGCCTATGGCTACACCTTC.

This clonotype came up a few times. J is TRBJ1-2 and V is TRBV4-1, with D unresolved. The CDR3 extends over 15 amino acids. The V end was cut by 0 bases, the J end by 4 bases, with 12 bases between. Per germline, CDR1 MGHRA and CDR2 YSYEKL. The CDR3 nucleotides are TGCGCCAGCAGCCAAGAGGAAGGGATCGTCTATGGCTACACCTTC. Translating gives CASSQEEGIVYGYTF.

V usage is TRBV7-9 and J usage is TRBJ2-1, with 7 bases fitting TRBD2. The CDR3 has 16 residues. The V gene end was trimmed by 4 bases and the J gene end by 4 bases; junction bases not matched to a gene: 10. CDR1 and CDR2 (germline): SEHNR, FQNEAQ (reference sequence). The CDR3 DNA reads as TGTGCCAGCAGCTCCCTAGGAGCGGGGATTTACAATGAGCAGTTCTTC. This codes for CASSSLGAGIYNEQFF.

V usage is TRBV6-2 or TRBV6-3 and J usage is TRBJ2-5; 7 nucleotides agree with TRBD1. CDR3 length: 14 residues. CDR1 MNHEY and CDR2 SVGEGT come from the germline V gene. Trimming took 5 bases from V and 10 from J; bases not matched to a gene: 13. The CDR3 DNA reads TGTGCCAGCAGTCGGTGGGACAGTGTTCCCTACCAGTACTTC. This encodes CASSRWDSVPYQYF.

This clonotype came up many times. The genes are TRBV12-3 or TRBV12-4 and TRBJ1-1, with D possibly TRBD1 on 6 matching bases. V was cut by 5 bases and J by 11 bases, with 18 bases left in between. The CDR3 contains 13 residues. DNA of the CDR3: TGTGCCAGCAGTCCTCAAGGGGGGGGACGTGCTTTCTTT. This gives the protein CASSPQGGGRAFF.

This clonotype was seen a handful of times. The rearrangement joins TRBV29-1 to TRBJ1-1; TRBD1 is a possible D gene (6 bases). CDR3 size: 11 residues. The V and J ends lost 7 bases and 4 bases respectively, with 10 bases between them. The germline CDR1 and CDR2 sequences are SQVTM and ANQGSEA. CDR3 in amino acids: CSAWGATEAFF. CDR3 nucleotide sequence: TGCAGCGCCTGGGGGGCCACTGAAGCTTTCTTT.

This clonotype was seen a handful of times. The V call is TRBV5-1, the J call TRBJ1-2; D gene uncertain. The germline V gene has CDR1 SGHRS and CDR2 YFSETQ. CDR3 length: 14 residues. The germline V and J ends were trimmed by 1 base and 3 bases, with 10 bases remaining between them. The CDR3 DNA follows: TGCGCCAGCAGCTTGCATCTAGCGGACTATGGCTACACCTTC. Translation: CASSLHLADYGYTF.

V and J are TRBV20-1 and TRBJ2-3; TRBD1 aligns across 11 bases. The ends lost 5 bases at V and 0 bases at J; junction bases unmatched: 4. CDR1 is DFQATT and CDR2 is SNEGSKA in the germline V gene (reference sequence). The CDR3 sequence is 15 residues long. The CDR3 region has the DNA TGCAGTGCTGAGGACAGGGGGCTCAGCACAGATACGCAGTATTTT. This codes for CSAEDRGLSTDTQYF.

This clonotype turned up a few times. V and J are TRBV5-1 and TRBJ1-3; 9 positions agree with TRBD1. The V segment lost 5 bases and the J segment 2 bases; nucleotides outside the gene matches: 11. CDR3 length equals 17 residues. The germline V gene encodes CDR1 SGHRS and CDR2 YFSETQ. The CDR3 DNA is TGCGCCAGCAGACCGGCACTAGGGACAGGGCCTGGAAACACCATATATTTT. It translates to CASRPALGTGPGNTIYF.

This clonotype appeared a few times. The chain joins TRBV6-5 to TRBJ2-7, with no clear D. The germline V gene has CDR1 MNHEY and CDR2 SVGAGI. V was shortened by 4 bases and J by 0 bases, with 16 bases between the two germline ends. The CDR3 covers 16 residues. In DNA, the CDR3 is TGTGCCAGCAGTTCCACACTCAGTGGGAACTCCTACGAGCAGTACTTC. It codes for CASSSTLSGNSYEQYF.

This clonotype was recorded a few times. V usage is TRBV19 and J usage is TRBJ2-2, with a possible D match to TRBD1 (5 bases). Germline V CDR1 and CDR2: LNHDA, SQIVND (reference sequence). V lost 4 bases to trimming and J lost 4 bases, with 16 bases between them. The CDR3 is made up of 16 amino acids. In DNA form, the CDR3 reads TGTGCCAGTAGTACTCGACAGTCCGGTGGCACCGGGGAGCTGTTTTTT. Residues: CASSTRQSGGTGELFF.

This clonotype was counted between two and nine times. The rearrangement links TRBV12-3 or TRBV12-4 to TRBJ1-2; no clear D. V shed 6 bases and J shed 8 bases, with 16 bases lying between them. This CDR3 comprises 13 residues. CDR3 in amino acids: CASSPRGSGGYTF. DNA of the CDR3: TGTGCCAGCAGCCCCCGAGGCTCGGGAGGCTACACCTTC.

The chain couples TRBV30 to TRBJ2-1; 13 bases are shared with TRBD2. CDR3 length equals 14 residues. Trimming took 5 bases from V and 9 from J; bases not matched to a gene: 7. The germline V gene encodes CDR1 GTSNPN and CDR2 SVGIG (reference sequence). The CDR3 bases are TGTGCCTGGGTATGGGGACTAGCGGGAAGTGAGCAGTTCTTC. Its protein is CAWVWGLAGSEQFF.

The CDR3 sequence is CASSRPGGDQFF. CDR3 DNA: TGTGCCAGCAGTCGGCCAGGGGGGGATCAGTTCTTC. The chain recombines TRBV7-3 with TRBJ2-1, with D possibly being TRBD1 or TRBD2 (7 bases each). Germline CDR1 reads SGHTA; CDR2 reads FQGTGA. Trimming stripped 6 bases from V and 13 bases from J, with 16 bases between. This CDR3 spans 12 amino acids.

This clonotype was seen a handful of times. The chain has TRBV21-1 and TRBJ1-3; the table's D call of TRBD1 was not tested on the DNA. TRBV21-1 is described as a pseudogene. This CDR3 is built from 18 residues. In DNA form, the CDR3 reads TGTGCCAGCAGCAAAGCTTTTCCAGGGGCGATCTCTGGAAACACCATATATTTT. Residues: CASSKAFPGAISGNTIYF.

J is TRBJ2-5 and V is TRBV18, with no clear D. This CDR3 spans 13 amino acids. Germline V gene lookup returns CDR1 KGHSH and CDR2 LQKENI. Trimming removed 4 bases at V and 0 bases at J, with 6 bases between. The CDR3 nucleotides read TGTGCCAGCTCACTATCGTACCAAGAGACCCAGTACTTC. Encoded protein: CASSLSYQETQYF. The full variable domain, with the rest looked up from reference TRBV18 and TRBJ2-5, is NAGVMQNPRHLVRRRGQEARLRCSPMKGHSHVYWYRQLPEEGLKFMVYLQKENIIDESGMPKERFSAEFPKEGPSILRIQQVVRGDSAAYFCASSLSYQETQYFGPGTRLLVL.

The chain carries TRBV7-8 and TRBJ1-3; D is uncertain. V lost 3 bases to trimming and J lost 0 bases, with 9 bases between them. The CDR3 contains 15 residues. Germline values: CDR1 SGHVS, CDR2 FQNEAQ. This chain's CDR3 is CASSFRLFSGNTIYF. CDR3 bases: TGTGCCAGCAGCTTTAGACTGTTCTCTGGAAACACCATATATTTT.

This chain's CDR3 is CAYEANEKLFF. CDR3 in DNA: TGTGCCTATGAAGCCAATGAAAAACTGTTTTTT. V gene TRBV30 combines with J gene TRBJ1-4; D ambiguous. The CDR3 length is 11 residues. Trimming cost V 7 bases and J 5 bases, with 8 bases left between them. Germline V gives CDR1 GTSNPN, CDR2 SVGIG (reference sequence).